This passage covers 10 T cell receptor beta chains from one sample sequenced in a study of T cell changes during pregnancy in multiple sclerosis. Data came from immunoSEQ multiplex PCR; TCRdb stores just in-frame clones and leaves some out. The sample shows about 40,000 clones, 94% of them seen only once. The material sequenced was peripheral blood, taken in the third trimester of pregnancy. The source is a female donor with multiple sclerosis, enrolled in a pregnancy study.

This chain uses TRBV4-3 with TRBJ1-6; TRBD1 agrees at 7 bases. The length of the CDR3 is 16 residues. CDR1 is LGHNA, CDR2 YSLEER, per germline. V lost 1 base to trimming and J lost 7 bases; unmatched junction nucleotides: 7. Here the CDR3 reads CASSQVSGRGNSPLHF. Written as DNA, the CDR3 is TGCGCCAGCAGCCAAGTGTCTGGCAGGGGGAATTCACCCCTCCACTTT.

The chain joins TRBV5-6 to TRBJ2-7; 9 positions match TRBD1. Losses at the gene ends were 4 bases for V and 4 bases for J; bases not matched to a gene: 6. Per germline, CDR1 SGHDT and CDR2 YYEEEE. The length of the CDR3 is 14 residues. CDR3 sequence reads: CASSLTGTGYEQYF. In nucleotides, the CDR3 is TGTGCCAGCAGCCTAACCGGGACAGGGTACGAGCAGTACTTC.

The chain uses TRBV19 and TRBJ2-7, with 9 bases identical to TRBD2. Trimming cost V 3 bases and J 6 bases; bases outside gene matches: 12. CDR3 length: 16 amino acids. Germline CDR1 and CDR2: LNHDA and SQIVND (reference sequence). CDR3 nucleotide sequence: TGTGCCAGTAGTATGGGGTATAGCGGGGGACGCAGCGAGCAGTACTTC. It encodes CASSMGYSGGRSEQYF. Full variable domain (outside the CDR3, taken from reference TRBV19 and TRBJ2-7): DGGITQSPKYLFRKEGQNVTLSCEQNLNHDAMYWYRQDPGQGLRLIYYSQIVNDFQKGDIAEGYSVSREKKESFPLTVTSAQKNPTAFYLCASSMGYSGGRSEQYFGPGTRLTVT.

This chain connects TRBV6-5 to TRBJ1-1; weak D call: TRBD1 (5 bases). This CDR3 is 15 amino acids long. Germline CDR1 is MNHEY and CDR2 is SVGAGI. The V end was cut by 2 bases, the J end by 0 bases, with 10 bases between. The CDR3 region is CASSYEEGLNTEAFF. Here the CDR3 DNA reads TGTGCCAGCAGTTACGAGGAGGGGCTGAACACTGAAGCTTTCTTT.

The chain joins TRBV7-2 to TRBJ1-5, with TRBD1 identical over 7 bases. Trimming took 2 bases from V and 4 from J; bases not matched to a gene: 2. Germline V CDR1 and CDR2: SGHTA, FQGNSA. The CDR3 runs 14 residues. The CDR3 coding sequence is TGTGCCAGCAGCTTATCAGGGGGTAATCAGCCCCAGCATTTT. This codes for CASSLSGGNQPQHF. Based on the CDR3 plus reference TRBV7-2 and TRBJ1-5, the full variable domain is GAGVSQSPSNKVTEKGKDVELRCDPISGHTALYWYRQSLGQGLEFLIYFQGNSAPDKSGLPSDRFSAERTGGSVSTLTIQRTQQEDSAVYLCASSLSGGNQPQHFGDGTRLSIL.

The chain links TRBV5-5 to TRBJ2-7; the match to TRBD1 covers 10 bases. Germline CDR1 and CDR2: SGHKS and YYEKEE (reference sequence). J was trimmed by 4 bases and V by 3 bases; bases with no gene match: 1. The CDR3 is 13 amino acids. CDR3 DNA sequence: TGTGCCAGCAGCTGGACAGGGGGTTACGAGCAGTACTTC. Translating gives CASSWTGGYEQYF.

This clone has just one count. The chain uses TRBV9 and TRBJ2-2; 10 nucleotides match TRBD2. With V trimmed by 5 bases and J by 6 bases, 13 bases remained unmatched. Germline CDR1 reads SGDLS; CDR2 reads YYNGEE. The CDR3 loop spans 17 amino acids. CDR3 bases: TGTGCCAGCAGTAGGGAGCCTAGCGGGAGATTAGCCGGGGAGCTGTTTTTT. Residues: CASSREPSGRLAGELFF.

V gene TRBV6-5 combines with J gene TRBJ2-5, with a tentative D call TRBD1 (5 bases). The DNA end is a closer match to TRBJ2-7, so the J assignment may be wrong. The CDR3 spans 14 residues. Germline V gene sequence: CDR1 MNHEY, CDR2 SVGAGI. In nucleotides, the CDR3 is TGTGCCAGTTCCCTTCTGGGGCAATCTTACGAGCAGTACTTC. As protein: CASSLLGQSYEQYF.

This clone was seen a single time. The chain links TRBV4-1 to TRBJ2-7, with TRBD2 matching over 9 bases. Germline V lookup: CDR1 MGHRA, CDR2 YSYEKL. The ends lost 0 bases at V and 4 bases at J; junction bases unmatched: 7. This CDR3 comprises 16 residues. The CDR3 is CASSQETSGRSYEQYF. In nucleotides, the CDR3 is TGCGCCAGCAGCCAAGAAACGAGCGGGAGGTCTTACGAGCAGTACTTC.

The V call is TRBV7-2, the J call TRBJ1-1, with a tentative D call TRBD1 (6 bases). Germline V CDR1 and CDR2: SGHTA, FQGNSA. The V and J ends lost 2 bases and 1 base respectively, with 14 bases between them. The CDR3 is 16 amino acids. The CDR3 loop reads CASSLMGGLPNTEAFF. DNA for the CDR3: TGTGCCAGCAGCTTAATGGGGGGGCTCCCGAACACTGAAGCTTTCTTT.